Listed below are T cell receptor beta chains from one sample, sequenced in a study of cytomegalovirus exposure and HLA in healthy donors. Produced via immunoSEQ multiplex PCR; TCRdb's table is partial and in-frame only. The repertoire includes about 130,000 clones, around 72% of them detected once, and about 1.8% sits in the top ten. Source material: PBMCs. These receptors all come from a woman aged 40-49 years in good health and CMV-seronegative. CDR3s include the opening cysteine and the closing phenylalanine or tryptophan.

cdr3_length: 13; j_call: TRBJ1-2; v_call: TRBV30; cdr3_aa: CAWSLGQFFGYTF
cdr3_length: 18; j_call: TRBJ2-2; v_call: TRBV7-6; cdr3_aa: CASSLEWTGGARAGELFF
cdr3_length: 14; j_call: TRBJ2-5; v_call: TRBV2; cdr3_aa: CASSEVRLQETQYF
cdr3_length: 11; j_call: TRBJ1-4; v_call: TRBV6-1; cdr3_aa: CASSEGPWLFF
cdr3_length: 15; j_call: TRBJ2-7; v_call: TRBV5-1; cdr3_aa: CASSLTTSGDYEQYF
cdr3_length: 17; j_call: TRBJ2-6; v_call: TRBV4-1; cdr3_aa: CASSQDRGLSGANVLTF
cdr3_length: 15; j_call: TRBJ2-5; v_call: TRBV9; cdr3_aa: CASSVYGGAGETQYF
cdr3_length: 14; j_call: TRBJ1-5; v_call: TRBV19; cdr3_aa: CASSIERGNQPQHF
cdr3_length: 16; j_call: .; v_call: TRBV19; cdr3_aa: CASSSSHSSLGYEQYF
cdr3_length: 13; j_call: TRBJ2-5; v_call: TRBV11-2; cdr3_aa: CASSFLQQETQYF
cdr3_length: 13; j_call: TRBJ2-5; v_call: TRBV2; cdr3_aa: CASSVQDGKAQYF
cdr3_length: 14; j_call: TRBJ1-6; v_call: TRBV30; cdr3_aa: CAWGRTGSNSPLHF
cdr3_length: 17; j_call: TRBJ2-5; v_call: TRBV7-9; cdr3_aa: CASSRWSGGVGAETQYF
cdr3_length: 12; j_call: TRBJ1-2; v_call: TRBV28; cdr3_aa: CASRVTGIGYTF
cdr3_length: 15; j_call: TRBJ2-7; v_call: TRBV5-1; cdr3_aa: CASSFGAGGPYEQYF
cdr3_length: 17; j_call: TRBJ1-5; v_call: TRBV27; cdr3_aa: CASSLYLDRKNHQPQHF
cdr3_length: 15; j_call: TRBJ1-3; v_call: TRBV9; cdr3_aa: CASSVGRGRIYTIYF
cdr3_length: 14; j_call: TRBJ2-3; v_call: TRBV11-2; cdr3_aa: CASSHFGGTDTQYF
cdr3_length: 14; j_call: TRBJ2-1; v_call: TRBV7-9; cdr3_aa: CASSLSSRLDEQFF
cdr3_length: 13; j_call: TRBJ1-2; v_call: TRBV5-1; cdr3_aa: CASSGDNNYGYTF